This T cell receptor (beta chain) is drawn from a study of blood T cell repertoires in COVID-19. This clone appeared a single time. The CDR3 is 13 amino acids. Trimming stripped 5 bases from V and 8 bases from J, with 13 bases between. Germline V gives CDR1 LNHDA, CDR2 SQIVND (reference sequence). Assay: immunoSEQ multiplex PCR; the TCRdb copy retains only in-frame clones and omits some. The sample lists about 210,000 clones, around three quarters occurring once. The V gene is TRBV19, the J gene TRBJ2-1; D is unresolved. What was sequenced was peripheral blood. The TCR comes from a woman in her seventies with acute or convalescent COVID-19. In DNA form, the CDR3 reads TGTGCCAGTAGTGGTTATGGTAGTCATGAGCAGTTCTTC. Protein product: CASSGYGSHEQFF.